This TCR beta chain was sequenced for a study of cytomegalovirus exposure and HLA in healthy donors. General study results and limits: One later analysis, an examination of the 90 to 150 validation repertoires, found that first-cohort TCR clusters tended to co-occur in them. Associated with cytomegalovirus, according to the listing, were around 160 TCR beta chains.

A remark on this clone: Antigen: not known.

The donors were part of the validation cohort, which consisted of more than 90 subjects and was separate from the first cohort of roughly 620 subjects. TCRdb keeps only in-frame clones here, not all; method: immunoSEQ multiplex PCR. The sample has some 240,000 clones; about nine tenths are singletons. The sequence came from a woman aged 18-30 years in good health and CMV-seropositive. The source material was PBMCs.

In DNA, the CDR3 is TGTGCCAGCAGCCTCTTGGGAGGTAGCGGGAGTTCGGATGAGCAGTTCTTC. Translated, it gives CASSLLGGSGSSDEQFF. The rearrangement links TRBV7-3 to TRBJ2-1; 9 bases line up with TRBD2. CDR3 length: 17 residues. The J segment lost 8 bases and the V segment lost 5 bases, leaving 16 bases of the junction unmatched. Germline values: CDR1 SGHTA, CDR2 FQGTGA.